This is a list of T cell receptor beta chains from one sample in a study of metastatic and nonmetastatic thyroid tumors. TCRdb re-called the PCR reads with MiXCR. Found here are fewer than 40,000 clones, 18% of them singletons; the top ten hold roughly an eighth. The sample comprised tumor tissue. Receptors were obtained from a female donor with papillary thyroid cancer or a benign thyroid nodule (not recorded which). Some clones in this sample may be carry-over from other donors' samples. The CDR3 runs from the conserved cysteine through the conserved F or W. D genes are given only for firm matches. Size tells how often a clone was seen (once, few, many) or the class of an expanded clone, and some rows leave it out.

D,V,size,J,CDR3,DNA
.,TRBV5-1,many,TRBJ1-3,CASSLSVGGNTIYF,TGCGCCAGCAGCTTGTCGGTTGGCGGAAACACCATATATTTT
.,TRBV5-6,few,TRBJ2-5,CASSRDPWGQETQYF,TGTGCCAGCAGCCGGGACCCCTGGGGCCAAGAGACCCAGTACTTC
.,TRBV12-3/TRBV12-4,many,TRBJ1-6,CASSLSTVRNSPLHF,TGTGCCAGCAGTTTATCGACAGTGCGGAATTCACCCCTCCACTTT
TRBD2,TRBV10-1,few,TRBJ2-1,CASSEAGDPSNEQFF,TGCGCCAGCAGTGAGGCGGGAGACCCATCTAATGAGCAGTTCTTC
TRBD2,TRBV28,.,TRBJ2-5,CASSTSGSGETQYF,TGTGCCAGCAGTACTAGCGGGAGCGGGGAGACCCAGTACTTC
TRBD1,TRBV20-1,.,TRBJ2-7,CSARDPLTGGIEQYF,TGCAGTGCTAGAGATCCCCTGACAGGGGGTATCGAGCAGTACTTC
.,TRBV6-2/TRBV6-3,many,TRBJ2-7,CASSYSFLAPKAF,TGTGCCAGCAGTTACTCCTTTCTAGCTCCGAAGGCCTTC
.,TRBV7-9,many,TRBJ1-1,CASSPRGGNTEAFF,TGTGCCAGCAGCCCCCGGGGCGGGAACACTGAAGCTTTCTTT
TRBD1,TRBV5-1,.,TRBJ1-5,CASSLGTGNQPQHF,TGCGCCAGCAGCTTGGGGACAGGGAATCAGCCCCAGCATTTT
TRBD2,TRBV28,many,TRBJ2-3,CASRGGLAGNTDTQYF,TGTGCCAGCAGGGGGGGACTAGCGGGGAACACAGATACGCAGTATTTT
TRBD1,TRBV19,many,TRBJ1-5,CASSRGTGTGNQPQHF,TGTGCCAGTAGTAGAGGGACAGGGACTGGCAATCAGCCCCAGCATTTT
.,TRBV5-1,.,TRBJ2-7,CASSLAGNSYEQYF,TGCGCCAGCAGCTTGGCCGGCAACTCCTACGAGCAGTACTTC
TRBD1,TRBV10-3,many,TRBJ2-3,CATETGVGTDTQYF,TGTGCCACAGAAACAGGGGTCGGCACAGATACGCAGTATTTT
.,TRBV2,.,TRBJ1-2,CASRAQVGYTF,TGTGCCAGCAGAGCACAGGTAGGCTACACCTTC
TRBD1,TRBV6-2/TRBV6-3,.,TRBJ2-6,CASSSRQGPGANVLTF,TGTGCCAGCAGTTCAAGACAGGGCCCTGGGGCCAACGTCCTGACTTTC
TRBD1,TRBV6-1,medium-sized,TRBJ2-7,CASSEEGDSFGYEQYF,TGTGCCAGCAGTGAAGAAGGGGACAGTTTCGGCTACGAGCAGTACTTC
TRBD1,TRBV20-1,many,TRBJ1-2,CSASRDRGHDYGYTF,TGCAGTGCTAGCCGGGACAGGGGCCATGACTATGGCTACACCTTC
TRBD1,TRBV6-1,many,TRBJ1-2,CASNYHQGAVYGYTF,TGTGCCAGCAACTACCATCAGGGGGCGGTCTATGGCTACACCTTC
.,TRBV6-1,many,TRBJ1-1,CASSRTTALMNTEAFF,TGTGCCAGCAGTCGGACGACAGCCCTAATGAACACTGAAGCTTTCTTT
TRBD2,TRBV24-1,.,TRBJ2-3,CATSDLRQPRAGRTDTQYF,TGTGCCACCAGTGATTTGCGCCAGCCCAGGGCCGGGAGGACAGATACGCAGTATTTT
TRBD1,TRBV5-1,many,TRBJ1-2,CASSLEGQGLYGYTF,TGCGCCAGCAGCTTGGAAGGACAGGGGCTCTATGGCTACACCTTC
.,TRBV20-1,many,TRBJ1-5,CSARETRDQPQHF,TGCAGTGCTAGAGAGACCCGCGATCAGCCCCAGCATTTT
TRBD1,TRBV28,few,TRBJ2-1,CASGEQGSKQFF,TGTGCCAGCGGGGAACAGGGGAGTAAGCAGTTCTTC
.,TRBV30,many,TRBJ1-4,CAWSGGYEKLFF,TGTGCCTGGAGCGGGGGGTATGAAAAACTGTTTTTT
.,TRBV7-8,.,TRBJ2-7,CASSFAGPMYEQYF,TGTGCCAGCAGCTTCGCGGGGCCCATGTACGAGCAGTACTTT
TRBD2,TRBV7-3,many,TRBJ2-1,CASSLLAGYNEQFF,TGTGCCAGCAGCCTTTTAGCGGGTTACAATGAGCAGTTCTTC
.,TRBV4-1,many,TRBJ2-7,CASSQDRSSYEQYF,TGCGCCAGCAGCCAAGACAGGAGCTCCTACGAGCAGTACTTC
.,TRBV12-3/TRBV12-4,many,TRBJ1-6,CASSLIRGSPLHF,TGTGCCAGCAGCCTAATCAGGGGCTCACCCCTCCACTTT
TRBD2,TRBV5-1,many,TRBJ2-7,CADRADKARGESYEQYF,TGCGCCGACAGAGCCGACAAGGCGCGGGGGGAATCCTACGAGCAGTACTTC
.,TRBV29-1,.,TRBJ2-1,CSSRSTGTVDNEQFF,TGCAGTTCCCGTTCAACAGGGACGGTCGACAATGAGCAGTTCTTC
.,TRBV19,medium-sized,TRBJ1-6,CASSIVGPALSPLHF,TGTGCCAGTAGTATAGTGGGCCCTGCTCTCTCACCCCTCCACTTT
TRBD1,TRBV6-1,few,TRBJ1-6,CASRQGTGIAPLHF,TGTGCCAGCAGACAAGGGACAGGGATAGCACCCCTCCACTTT
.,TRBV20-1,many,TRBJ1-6,CSARDTGYNSPLHF,TGCAGTGCTAGAGATACGGGTTATAATTCACCCCTCCACTTT
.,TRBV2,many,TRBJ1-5,CASRVGEPQHF,TGTGCCAGCAGAGTGGGAGAGCCCCAGCATTTT
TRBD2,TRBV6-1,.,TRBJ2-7,CASSEDVCSGGYYGQYF,TGTGCCAGCAGTGAAGATGTCTGTAGCGGGGGCTACTACGGGCAGTACTTC
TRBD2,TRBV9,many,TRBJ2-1,CASSARLAGYNEQFF,TGTGCCAGCAGCGCACGACTAGCGGGCTACAATGAGCAGTTCTTC
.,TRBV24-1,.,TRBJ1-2,CATSDSSTVNYGYTF,TGTGCCACCAGTGATTCCTCAACAGTGAACTATGGCTACACCTTC
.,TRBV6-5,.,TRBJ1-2,CASSYGEFNHCYTF,TGTGCCAGCAGTTACGGTGAATTTAACCATTGCTACACCTTC
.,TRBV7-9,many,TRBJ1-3,CASTGGGFSGNTIYF,TGTGCCAGCACGGGGGGGGGATTCTCTGGAAACACCATATATTTT
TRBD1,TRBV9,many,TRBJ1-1,CASSVQGGTEAFF,TGTGCCAGCAGCGTACAGGGGGGTACTGAAGCTTTCTTT
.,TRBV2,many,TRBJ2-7,CASTENSYEQYF,TGTGCCAGCACCGAAAATAGCTACGAGCAGTACTTC